This T cell receptor (beta chain) was documented in a study of Tregs in tolerant kidney transplant recipients. TCRdb's copy holds only in-frame clones and misses some; the assay was immunoSEQ multiplex PCR. The sample records tens of thousands of clones, approximately 93% being singletons. This sequence originates from a human donor who received a combined kidney and bone marrow transplant. Sequenced material: CD4+ T cells from blood, taken before the transplant.

The CDR3 region is CASSPLLGAGSSNQPQHF. The CDR3 nucleotides are TGCGCCAGCAGCCCTCTTTTAGGGGCCGGTTCAAGCAATCAGCCCCAGCATTTT. The chain links TRBV4-1 to TRBJ1-5, with D possibly matching TRBD1 (5 bases). Germline V gives CDR1 MGHRA, CDR2 YSYEKL. Trimming stripped 4 bases from V and 1 base from J, with 20 bases between. The CDR3 contains 18 residues.